The rows below give T cell receptor beta chains drawn from one sample of a study of cytomegalovirus exposure and HLA in healthy donors. The table came from immunoSEQ multiplex PCR; TCRdb's copy has only in-frame clones and leaves some out. The sample contains more than 65,000 clones, around 96% of which appear only once. The sequencing sample was made of PBMCs. Source of these receptors: a woman aged 18-29 years in good health and CMV-seronegative. Each CDR3 is given with its conserved first and last residue. D genes are given only for firm matches. Only some rows state a clone size, as once, few, many or a class for expanded clones.

J gene: TRBJ2-1
D gene: -
V gene: TRBV6-5
clone size: -
CDR3 protein: CASRKNRQVHNEQFF
CDR3 DNA: TGTGCCAGCAGAAAAAATCGACAGGTCCACAATGAGCAGTTCTTC

J gene: TRBJ1-2
D gene: TRBD1
V gene: TRBV27
clone size: -
CDR3 protein: CASSLLLDRGPSGYTF
CDR3 DNA: TGTGCCAGCAGTTTATTGTTGGACAGGGGGCCATCTGGCTACACCTTC

J gene: TRBJ1-1
D gene: -
V gene: TRBV30
clone size: -
CDR3 protein: CAWSPIAGEAFF
CDR3 DNA: TGTGCCTGGAGTCCGATAGCGGGCGAAGCTTTCTTT

J gene: TRBJ1-2
D gene: -
V gene: TRBV10-3
clone size: -
CDR3 protein: CAIRAGGNVYGYTF
CDR3 DNA: TGTGCCATCAGGGCTGGGGGCAACGTGTATGGCTACACCTTC

J gene: TRBJ1-4
D gene: -
V gene: TRBV5-1
clone size: -
CDR3 protein: CASSLGGPNEKLFF
CDR3 DNA: TGCGCCAGCAGCTTGGGCGGTCCTAATGAAAAACTGTTTTTT

J gene: TRBJ1-4
D gene: -
V gene: TRBV11-2
clone size: -
CDR3 protein: CASSAQPAGSNEKLFF
CDR3 DNA: TGTGCCAGCAGTGCGCAGCCGGCGGGCAGTAATGAAAAACTGTTTTTT

J gene: TRBJ1-5
D gene: TRBD1
V gene: TRBV7-8
clone size: -
CDR3 protein: CASSPRQGGQPQHF
CDR3 DNA: TGTGCCAGCAGCCCTAGACAGGGGGGTCAGCCCCAGCATTTT

J gene: TRBJ2-3
D gene: -
V gene: TRBV5-1
clone size: once
CDR3 protein: CASSLPVSTQAGPTDTQYF
CDR3 DNA: TGCGCCAGCAGCCTGCCGGTATCAACTCAAGCGGGCCCCACAGATACGCAGTATTTT

J gene: TRBJ2-2
D gene: TRBD2
V gene: TRBV2
clone size: -
CDR3 protein: CASSPLLGGRADTGELFF
CDR3 DNA: TGTGCCAGCAGCCCGTTGCTCGGCGGGAGGGCGGACACCGGGGAGCTGTTTTTT

J gene: TRBJ2-1
D gene: -
V gene: TRBV11-3
clone size: -
CDR3 protein: CASSLGLTDVNEQFF
CDR3 DNA: TGTGCCAGCAGCTTAGGTCTTACAGACGTCAATGAGCAGTTCTTC

J gene: TRBJ1-2
D gene: -
V gene: TRBV27
clone size: -
CDR3 protein: CASMSWEGYGYTF
CDR3 DNA: TGTGCCAGCATGTCTTGGGAGGGGTACGGCTACACCTTC

J gene: TRBJ1-2
D gene: TRBD1
V gene: TRBV2
clone size: -
CDR3 protein: CASSEATGYYGYTF
CDR3 DNA: TGTGCCAGCAGTGAAGCGACAGGGTACTATGGCTACACCTTC

J gene: TRBJ2-1
D gene: TRBD2
V gene: TRBV11-3
clone size: -
CDR3 protein: CASSLTSGSSYNEQFF
CDR3 DNA: TGTGCCAGCAGCTTAACTAGCGGGAGCTCCTACAATGAGCAGTTCTTC

J gene: TRBJ2-1
D gene: TRBD2
V gene: TRBV29-1
clone size: -
CDR3 protein: CSVVAGGDNEQFF
CDR3 DNA: TGCAGCGTTGTAGCGGGAGGGGACAATGAGCAGTTCTTC

J gene: TRBJ2-1
D gene: TRBD2
V gene: TRBV4-1
clone size: -
CDR3 protein: CASSHVAGGPDEQFF
CDR3 DNA: TGCGCCAGCAGCCACGTAGCGGGAGGGCCGGATGAGCAGTTCTTC

J gene: TRBJ2-3
D gene: TRBD2
V gene: TRBV20-1
clone size: -
CDR3 protein: CSAVTSGSQYF
CDR3 DNA: TGCAGTGCGGTGACTAGCGGATCGCAGTATTTT

J gene: TRBJ2-1
D gene: -
V gene: TRBV10-3
clone size: -
CDR3 protein: CAISGGSRYNEQFF
CDR3 DNA: TGTGCCATCAGTGGGGGCTCTCGGTACAATGAGCAGTTCTTC

J gene: TRBJ2-7
D gene: -
V gene: TRBV18
clone size: once
CDR3 protein: CASSPGQTDSLREQYF
CDR3 DNA: TGTGCCAGCTCACCAGGGCAGACAGATAGCTTACGCGAGCAGTACTTC

J gene: TRBJ1-1
D gene: TRBD1
V gene: TRBV4-2
clone size: -
CDR3 protein: CASSAQGVLYSEAFF
CDR3 DNA: TGTGCCAGCAGCGCCCAGGGGGTCTTGTATTCTGAAGCTTTCTTT

J gene: TRBJ2-1
D gene: -
V gene: TRBV2
clone size: -
CDR3 protein: CASSERQGRADEQFF
CDR3 DNA: TGTGCCAGCAGTGAACGGCAGGGGCGCGCCGATGAGCAGTTCTTC

J gene: TRBJ2-7
D gene: -
V gene: TRBV7-6
clone size: -
CDR3 protein: CASSAGNHYEQYF
CDR3 DNA: TGTGCCAGCAGCGCCGGGAACCACTACGAGCAGTACTTC

J gene: TRBJ2-1
D gene: -
V gene: TRBV11-2
clone size: -
CDR3 protein: CASSELANKRNEQFF
CDR3 DNA: TGTGCCAGCAGCGAGCTAGCGAACAAGAGAAATGAGCAGTTCTTC

J gene: TRBJ1-2
D gene: TRBD1
V gene: TRBV6-5
clone size: -
CDR3 protein: CASSRQGWGYTF
CDR3 DNA: TGTGCCAGCAGTCGACAGGGGTGGGGCTACACCTTC

J gene: TRBJ2-1
D gene: -
V gene: TRBV5-8
clone size: -
CDR3 protein: CASSDTDYGFASNEQFF
CDR3 DNA: TGTGCCAGCAGCGACACAGATTACGGTTTCGCGTCCAATGAGCAGTTCTTC

J gene: TRBJ2-1
D gene: -
V gene: TRBV11-2
clone size: -
CDR3 protein: CASSLGPGMNEQFF
CDR3 DNA: TGTGCCAGCAGCTTAGGTCCGGGGATGAATGAGCAGTTCTTC

J gene: TRBJ1-4
D gene: -
V gene: TRBV4-1
clone size: -
CDR3 protein: CASSQAGKLFF
CDR3 DNA: TGCGCCAGCAGCCAAGCGGGAAAACTGTTTTTT

J gene: TRBJ1-1
D gene: -
V gene: TRBV10-3
clone size: once
CDR3 protein: CAISANRANTEAFF
CDR3 DNA: TGTGCCATCAGTGCTAACAGGGCCAACACTGAAGCTTTCTTT

J gene: TRBJ1-1
D gene: TRBD1
V gene: TRBV6-1
clone size: -
CDR3 protein: CATMTGGTAEAFF
CDR3 DNA: TGTGCCACCATGACAGGGGGCACGGCTGAAGCTTTCTTT

J gene: TRBJ1-2
D gene: -
V gene: TRBV6-5
clone size: -
CDR3 protein: CASRQSRGRNYGYTF
CDR3 DNA: TGTGCCAGCAGGCAATCCAGGGGAAGGAACTATGGCTACACCTTC

J gene: TRBJ1-1
D gene: TRBD1
V gene: TRBV5-1
clone size: -
CDR3 protein: CASSRPTGDTEAFF
CDR3 DNA: TGCGCCAGCAGCCGACCCACAGGGGACACTGAAGCTTTCTTT

J gene: TRBJ1-1
D gene: TRBD1
V gene: TRBV2
clone size: few
CDR3 protein: CASSVRQGDTEAFF
CDR3 DNA: TGTGCCAGCAGTGTACGACAGGGTGACACTGAAGCTTTCTTT

J gene: TRBJ1-4
D gene: TRBD1
V gene: TRBV28
clone size: -
CDR3 protein: CASSLRQGLWEKLFF
CDR3 DNA: TGTGCCAGCAGTCTAAGACAGGGGTTATGGGAAAAACTGTTTTTT

J gene: TRBJ2-3
D gene: -
V gene: TRBV18
clone size: -
CDR3 protein: CASSPYTDTQYF
CDR3 DNA: TGTGCCAGCTCACCATACACAGATACGCAGTATTTT

J gene: TRBJ1-1
D gene: TRBD1
V gene: TRBV14
clone size: -
CDR3 protein: CASSKQGSIRTTEAFF
CDR3 DNA: TGTGCCAGCAGCAAACAGGGGTCTATAAGGACCACTGAAGCTTTCTTT

J gene: TRBJ2-2
D gene: TRBD1
V gene: TRBV9
clone size: -
CDR3 protein: CASSVDGTDTGELFF
CDR3 DNA: TGTGCCAGCAGCGTAGATGGGACAGACACCGGGGAGCTGTTTTTT

J gene: TRBJ2-7
D gene: TRBD1
V gene: TRBV4-1
clone size: -
CDR3 protein: CASSQQGVRSYEQYF
CDR3 DNA: TGCGCCAGCAGCCAACAGGGGGTTAGGTCCTACGAGCAGTACTTC

J gene: TRBJ1-5
D gene: -
V gene: TRBV2
clone size: -
CDR3 protein: CASILSTNQPQHF
CDR3 DNA: TGTGCCAGCATCCTTTCGACAAATCAGCCCCAGCATTTT

J gene: TRBJ1-4
D gene: -
V gene: TRBV7-2
clone size: -
CDR3 protein: CASSLVTLGGVNEKLFF
CDR3 DNA: TGTGCCAGCAGCTTAGTCACCTTAGGCGGGGTTAATGAAAAACTGTTTTTT

J gene: TRBJ1-2
D gene: -
V gene: TRBV19
clone size: -
CDR3 protein: CASHRGGWSNYGYTF
CDR3 DNA: TGTGCCAGCCACCGGGGAGGGTGGTCGAACTATGGCTACACCTTC

J gene: TRBJ2-7
D gene: -
V gene: TRBV6-5
clone size: -
CDR3 protein: CASSYGGLREQYF
CDR3 DNA: TGTGCCAGCAGTTACGGGGGCCTCCGCGAGCAGTACTTC

J gene: TRBJ1-5
D gene: -
V gene: TRBV19
clone size: -
CDR3 protein: CASGGLNQPQHF
CDR3 DNA: TGTGCCAGTGGCGGACTCAATCAGCCCCAGCATTTT

J gene: TRBJ2-1
D gene: TRBD2
V gene: TRBV7-9
clone size: few
CDR3 protein: CASIPGTTVWNEQFF
CDR3 DNA: TGTGCCAGCATCCCGGGGACTACGGTGTGGAATGAGCAGTTCTTC

J gene: TRBJ2-1
D gene: TRBD2
V gene: TRBV27
clone size: -
CDR3 protein: CASRPNAGTRGYEQFF
CDR3 DNA: TGTGCCAGCAGACCAAACGCCGGGACTAGAGGCTATGAGCAGTTCTTC

J gene: TRBJ2-7
D gene: TRBD1
V gene: TRBV10-3
clone size: -
CDR3 protein: CAISESTGVYEQYF
CDR3 DNA: TGTGCCATCAGTGAGTCGACAGGGGTCTACGAGCAGTACTTC